What follows are 10 T cell receptor beta chains derived from one specimen sequenced in a study of T cells in Graves' hyperthyroidism and ophthalmopathy. RNA transcripts gave rise to amplified TCR beta CDR3 regions. RT-PCR in the first round (using the HTBI primer set) targeted the TCR CDR3. TCRdb re-derived calls from the multiplex PCR reads in MiXCR, one entry per CDR3 protein. The sample has around 340,000 distinct CDR3 sequences, about 15% seen once. Sequences were obtained from blood. These receptors all come from a man in his thirties or forties with Graves' hyperthyroidism.

Ten or more counts support this clonotype. The CDR3 region has the DNA TGTGCCAGCAGCCATTACGGAGGGGCAGGGAACACTGAAGCTTTCTTT. This sequence encodes CASSHYGGAGNTEAFF. This chain links TRBV13 with TRBJ1-1, with D tentatively TRBD1 (5 bases). The CDR3 sequence is 16 residues long. With 5 bases removed from V and 1 base from J, the gap between germline ends came to 17 bases. CDR1 and CDR2 (germline): PRHDT, FYEKMQ (reference sequence).

This chain uses TRBV5-5 with TRBJ2-2, with 7 bases matching TRBD1. The CDR3 length is 16 residues. Germline assignment: CDR1 SGHKS and CDR2 YYEKEE (reference sequence). With V trimmed by 2 bases and J by 2 bases, 6 bases remained unmatched. The CDR3 DNA follows: TGTGCCAGCAGCTTTACCGGGACAGAAAACACCGGGGAGCTGTTTTTT. Encoded protein: CASSFTGTENTGELFF.

Concerning this clonotype itself: A much larger clone lies a single base off, so this may be a read error. This rearrangement joins TRBV7-9 to TRBJ2-2, with D tentatively TRBD1 (5 bases). CDR1 SEHNR and CDR2 FQNEAQ come from the germline V gene (reference sequence). The V gene lost 6 bases and the J gene lost 5 bases, with 13 bases spanning the gap. The CDR3 extends over 14 amino acids. For the CDR3, the DNA is TGTGCCAGCAGTTCCAAACAGGCAACCGGGGAGCTGTTTTTT. Translation: CASSSKQATGELFF.

This clonotype was picked up many times. This chain joins TRBV5-1 and TRBJ2-7, with 8 bases fitting TRBD2. The junction had 10 bases not matched to a gene; V was cut back by 4 bases and J by 4 bases. This CDR3 comprises 15 residues. Germline V gene sequence: CDR1 SGHRS, CDR2 YFSETQ. The CDR3 DNA follows: TGCGCCAGCAGCCCACTAGCGGAACCATTTTACGAGCAGTACTTC. Its translation: CASSPLAEPFYEQYF.

At least ten counts were recorded for this clonotype. The chain links TRBV7-8 to TRBJ1-2; D is possibly TRBD1 (5 bases). In germline, CDR1 is SGHVS, CDR2 FQNEAQ. The ends were cut back, 5 bases at V and 3 bases at J, with 16 bases in the middle. This CDR3 comprises 15 residues. CDR3 residues: CASSPGGRAHYGYTF. The CDR3 nucleotides read TGTGCCAGCAGCCCGGGGGGACGGGCCCACTATGGCTACACCTTC.

There are many counts of this clonotype. V and J are TRBV5-8 and TRBJ2-3, with 7 bases lining up with TRBD1. Trimming removed 4 bases from V and 4 bases from J; junction bases left unmatched: 9. CDR3 length: 15 residues. Germline-derived CDR1 and CDR2 are SGHTS and YDEGEE. The CDR3: CASSKTTGTADTQYF. The CDR3 DNA sequence: TGTGCCAGCAGCAAGACGACAGGGACCGCAGATACGCAGTATTTT.

J is TRBJ1-2 and V is TRBV30; TRBD1 agrees at 8 bases. This CDR3 is built from 13 residues. Germline CDR1 reads GTSNPN; CDR2 reads SVGIG (reference sequence). J was trimmed by 0 bases and V by 8 bases; bases with no gene match: 5. CDR3 loop: CARRQGPNYGYTF. CDR3 bases: TGTGCCCGTCGACAGGGGCCTAACTATGGCTACACCTTC.

This clonotype has at least ten counts. The J gene is TRBJ2-3, the V gene TRBV7-3; no clear D. Germline assignment: CDR1 SGHTA and CDR2 FQGTGA. This CDR3 has 14 residues. V was pared by 2 bases and J by 6 bases, with 12 bases between. The CDR3 sequence: CASSLRLNWDTQYF. Written as DNA, the CDR3 is TGTGCCAGCAGCTTACGGCTGAACTGGGATACGCAGTATTTT.

The V and J genes are TRBV20-1 and TRBJ2-5, with 10 nucleotides matching TRBD2. J gave up 4 bases and V 5 bases, and 10 bases lay outside the gene matches. This CDR3 comprises 15 residues. Germline lookup yields CDR1 DFQATT and CDR2 SNEGSKA (reference sequence). The CDR3 here is CSAFPSGRARETQYF. CDR3 nucleotide sequence: TGCAGTGCTTTCCCCAGCGGGAGGGCCCGAGAGACCCAGTACTTC.

J is TRBJ2-2 and V is TRBV4-1, with 9 positions matching TRBD2. The V gene's germline CDR1 is MGHRA and CDR2 YSYEKL. The length of the CDR3 is 19 residues. V dropped 0 bases and J dropped 5; count of bases not matched to a gene: 13. The CDR3 DNA follows: TGCGCCAGCAGCCAAGATTTCTCGTGGCTAGCGGGACGAACCGGGGAGCTGTTTTTT. Its protein product is CASSQDFSWLAGRTGELFF.